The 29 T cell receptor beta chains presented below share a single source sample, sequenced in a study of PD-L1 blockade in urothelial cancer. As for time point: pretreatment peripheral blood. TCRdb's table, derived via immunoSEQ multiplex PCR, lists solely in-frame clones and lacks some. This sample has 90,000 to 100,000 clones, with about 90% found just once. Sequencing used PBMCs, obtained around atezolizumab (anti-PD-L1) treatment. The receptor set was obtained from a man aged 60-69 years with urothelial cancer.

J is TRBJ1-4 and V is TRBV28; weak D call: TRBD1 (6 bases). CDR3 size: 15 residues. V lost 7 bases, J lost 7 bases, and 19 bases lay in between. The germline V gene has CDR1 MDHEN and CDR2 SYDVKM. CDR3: CASKTGGRLGEKLFF. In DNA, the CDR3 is TGTGCCAGCAAGACGGGGGGGCGCCTAGGTGAAAAACTGTTTTTT.

This chain's CDR3 is CASSLWAGGQSEQFF. The CDR3 DNA is TGTGCCAGCAGCTTATGGGCGGGGGGGCAGTCTGAGCAGTTCTTC. The chain couples TRBV13 to TRBJ2-1; TRBD2 aligns across 9 bases. After removal of 2 bases from V and 9 bases from J, the junction contained 8 bases not matched to a gene. Germline loops: CDR1 PRHDT, CDR2 FYEKMQ (reference sequence). This CDR3 comprises 15 residues.

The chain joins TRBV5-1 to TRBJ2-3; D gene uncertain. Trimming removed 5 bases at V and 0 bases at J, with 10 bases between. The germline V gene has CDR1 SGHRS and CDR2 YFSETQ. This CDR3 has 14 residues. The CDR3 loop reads CASRLQPSTDTQYF. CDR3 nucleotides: TGCGCCAGCAGATTACAGCCTAGCACAGATACGCAGTATTTT.

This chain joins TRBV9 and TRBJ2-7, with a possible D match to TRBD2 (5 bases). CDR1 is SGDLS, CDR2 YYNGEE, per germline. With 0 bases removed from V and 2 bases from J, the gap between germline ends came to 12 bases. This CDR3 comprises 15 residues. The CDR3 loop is CASSVAASFTYEQYF. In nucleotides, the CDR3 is TGTGCCAGCAGCGTAGCGGCTAGCTTCACCTACGAGCAGTACTTC.

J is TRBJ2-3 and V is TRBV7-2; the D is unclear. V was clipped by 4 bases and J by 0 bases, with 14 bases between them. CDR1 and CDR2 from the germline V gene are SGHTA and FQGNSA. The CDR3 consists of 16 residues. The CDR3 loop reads CASSSPYTPSTDTQYF. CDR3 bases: TGTGCCAGCAGCTCCCCCTATACCCCTAGCACAGATACGCAGTATTTT. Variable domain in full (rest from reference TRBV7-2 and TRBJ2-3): GAGVSQSPSNKVTEKGKDVELRCDPISGHTALYWYRQSLGQGLEFLIYFQGNSAPDKSGLPSDRFSAERTGGSVSTLTIQRTQQEDSAVYLCASSSPYTPSTDTQYFGPGTRLTVL.

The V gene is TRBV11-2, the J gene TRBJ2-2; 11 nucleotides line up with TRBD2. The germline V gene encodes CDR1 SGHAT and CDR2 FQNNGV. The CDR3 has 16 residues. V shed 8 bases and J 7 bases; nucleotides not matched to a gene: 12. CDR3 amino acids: CASGVKTSGNVGELFF. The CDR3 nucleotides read TGTGCCAGCGGGGTTAAGACTAGCGGGAATGTCGGGGAGCTGTTTTTT.

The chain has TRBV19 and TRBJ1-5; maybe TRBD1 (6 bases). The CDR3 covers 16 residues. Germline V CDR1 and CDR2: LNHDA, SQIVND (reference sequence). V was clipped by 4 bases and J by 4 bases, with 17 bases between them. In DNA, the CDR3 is TGTGCCAGTAGTAGGGCCGGGACACTCCAAAATCAGCCCCAGCATTTT. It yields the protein CASSRAGTLQNQPQHF.

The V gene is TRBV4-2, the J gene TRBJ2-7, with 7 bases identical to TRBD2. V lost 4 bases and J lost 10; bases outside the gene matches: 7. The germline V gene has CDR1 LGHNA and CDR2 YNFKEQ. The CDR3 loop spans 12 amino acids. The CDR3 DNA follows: TGTGCCAGCAGCCCGGATCGGGGGGAACAGTACTTC. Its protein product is CASSPDRGEQYF.

The CDR3 is CASSLASGGQDTIYF. CDR3 DNA sequence: TGCGCCAGCAGCTTGGCCTCGGGGGGCCAGGACACCATATATTTT. The V and J genes are TRBV5-1 and TRBJ1-3; tentatively, D is TRBD1 (6 bases). V gave up 0 bases and J gave up 8 bases, with 15 bases separating them. There are 15 residues in the CDR3. Germline CDR1 and CDR2: SGHRS and YFSETQ.

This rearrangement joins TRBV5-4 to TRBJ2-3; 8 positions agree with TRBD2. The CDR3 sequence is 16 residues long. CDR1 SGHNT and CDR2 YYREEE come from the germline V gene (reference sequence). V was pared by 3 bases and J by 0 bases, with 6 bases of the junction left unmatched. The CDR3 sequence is CASSSGGASSTDTQYF. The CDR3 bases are TGTGCCAGCAGCTCGGGGGGGGCCTCTAGCACAGATACGCAGTATTTT.

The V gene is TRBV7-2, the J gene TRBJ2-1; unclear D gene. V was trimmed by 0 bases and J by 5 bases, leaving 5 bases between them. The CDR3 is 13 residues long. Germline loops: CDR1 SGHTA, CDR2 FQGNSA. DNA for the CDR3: TGTGCCAGCAGCTTAGCCGTTAACAATGAGCAGTTCTTC. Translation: CASSLAVNNEQFF.

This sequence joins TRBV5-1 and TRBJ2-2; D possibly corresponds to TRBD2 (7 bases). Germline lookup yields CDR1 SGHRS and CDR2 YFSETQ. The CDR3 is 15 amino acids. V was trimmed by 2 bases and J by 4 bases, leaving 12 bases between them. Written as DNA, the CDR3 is TGCGCCAGCAGCTTCGGGGGGCGGGGCACCGGGGAGCTGTTTTTT. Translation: CASSFGGRGTGELFF.

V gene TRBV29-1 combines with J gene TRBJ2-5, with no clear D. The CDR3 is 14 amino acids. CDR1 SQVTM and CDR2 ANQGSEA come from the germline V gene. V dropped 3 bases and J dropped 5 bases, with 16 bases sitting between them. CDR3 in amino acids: CSVDWSNQRETQYF. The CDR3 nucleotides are TGCAGCGTTGATTGGTCCAACCAACGGGAGACCCAGTACTTC.

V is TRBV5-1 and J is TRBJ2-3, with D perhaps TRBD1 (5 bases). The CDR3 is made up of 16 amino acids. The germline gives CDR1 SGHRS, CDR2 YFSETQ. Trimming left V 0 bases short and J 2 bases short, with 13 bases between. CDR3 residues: CASSLGYGAATDTQYF. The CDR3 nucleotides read TGCGCCAGCAGCTTGGGGTATGGGGCGGCCACAGATACGCAGTATTTT.

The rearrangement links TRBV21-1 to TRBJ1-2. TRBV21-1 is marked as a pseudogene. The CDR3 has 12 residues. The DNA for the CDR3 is TGTGCCAGCAGCACCCCCGACTATGGCTACACCTTC. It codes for CASSTPDYGYTF.

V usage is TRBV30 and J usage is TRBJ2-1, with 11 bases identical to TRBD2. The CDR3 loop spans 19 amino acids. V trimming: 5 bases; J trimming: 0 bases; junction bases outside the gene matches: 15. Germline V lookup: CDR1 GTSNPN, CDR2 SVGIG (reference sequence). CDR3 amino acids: CAWGGGGLAGQSSYNEQFF. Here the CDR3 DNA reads TGTGCCTGGGGAGGGGGCGGACTAGCGGGCCAGAGCTCCTACAATGAGCAGTTCTTC.

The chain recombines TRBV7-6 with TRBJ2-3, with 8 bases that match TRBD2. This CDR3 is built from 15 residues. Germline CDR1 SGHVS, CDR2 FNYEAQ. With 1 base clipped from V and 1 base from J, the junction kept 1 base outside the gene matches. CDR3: CASSLGLARTDTQYF. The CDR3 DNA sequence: TGTGCCAGCAGCTTAGGACTAGCGCGCACAGATACGCAGTATTTT.

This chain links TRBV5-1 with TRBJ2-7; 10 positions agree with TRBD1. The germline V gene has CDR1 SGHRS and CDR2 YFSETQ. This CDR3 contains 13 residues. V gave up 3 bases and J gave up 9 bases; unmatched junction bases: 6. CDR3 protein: CASSSGTGAVQYF. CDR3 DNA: TGCGCCAGCAGCTCTGGGACAGGGGCGGTGCAGTACTTC.

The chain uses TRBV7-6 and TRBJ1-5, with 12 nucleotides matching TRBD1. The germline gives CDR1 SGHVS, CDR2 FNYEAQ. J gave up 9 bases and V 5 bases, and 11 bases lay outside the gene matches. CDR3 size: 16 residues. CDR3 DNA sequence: TGTGCCAGCAGCCCAGGGGGACAGGGGGCCAACTCGCCCCAGCATTTT. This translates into CASSPGGQGANSPQHF.

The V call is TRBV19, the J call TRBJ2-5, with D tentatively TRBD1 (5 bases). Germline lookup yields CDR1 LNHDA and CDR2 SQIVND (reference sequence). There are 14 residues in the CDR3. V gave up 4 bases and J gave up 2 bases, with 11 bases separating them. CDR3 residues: CASSRQLFQETQYF. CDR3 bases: TGTGCCAGTAGTAGACAGTTATTTCAAGAGACCCAGTACTTC.

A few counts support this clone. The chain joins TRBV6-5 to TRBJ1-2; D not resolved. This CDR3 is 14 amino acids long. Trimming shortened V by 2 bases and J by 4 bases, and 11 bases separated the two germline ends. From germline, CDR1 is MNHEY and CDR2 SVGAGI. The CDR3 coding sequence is TGTGCCAGCAGTTACGTGGCGGAGGGCTATGGCTACACCTTC. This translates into CASSYVAEGYGYTF.

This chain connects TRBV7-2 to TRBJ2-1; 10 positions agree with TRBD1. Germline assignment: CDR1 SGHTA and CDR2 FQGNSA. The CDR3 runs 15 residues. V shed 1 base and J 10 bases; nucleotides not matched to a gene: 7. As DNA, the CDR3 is TGTGCCAGCAGCTTAGTCACCCGGGACAGGGGAGAGCAGTTCTTC. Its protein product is CASSLVTRDRGEQFF.

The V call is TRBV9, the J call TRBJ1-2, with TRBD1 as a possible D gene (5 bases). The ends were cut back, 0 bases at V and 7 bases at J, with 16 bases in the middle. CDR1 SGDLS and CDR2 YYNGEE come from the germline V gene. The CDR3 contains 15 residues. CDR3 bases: TGTGCCAGCAGCGTAGAGCCCCATAGGGGCGGTGGCTACACCTTC. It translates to CASSVEPHRGGGYTF.

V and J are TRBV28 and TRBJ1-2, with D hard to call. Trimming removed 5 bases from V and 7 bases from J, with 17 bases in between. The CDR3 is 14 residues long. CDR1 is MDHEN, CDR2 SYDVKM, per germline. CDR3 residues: CASSTPQFRGGYTF. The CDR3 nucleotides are TGTGCCAGCAGTACTCCTCAGTTTCGGGGTGGCTACACCTTC.

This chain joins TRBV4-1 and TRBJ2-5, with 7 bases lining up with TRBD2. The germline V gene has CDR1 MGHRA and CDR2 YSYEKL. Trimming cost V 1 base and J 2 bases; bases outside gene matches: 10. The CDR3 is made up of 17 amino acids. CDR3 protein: CASSQVLGLAGQETQYF. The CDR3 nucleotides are TGCGCCAGCAGCCAAGTATTAGGGTTAGCGGGTCAAGAGACCCAGTACTTC.

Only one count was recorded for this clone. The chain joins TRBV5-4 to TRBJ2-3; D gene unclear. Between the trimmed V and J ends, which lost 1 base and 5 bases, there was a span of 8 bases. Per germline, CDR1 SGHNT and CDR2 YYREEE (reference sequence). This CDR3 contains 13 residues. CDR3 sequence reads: CASSLPAEDTQYF. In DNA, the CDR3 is TGTGCCAGCAGCTTGCCGGCGGAAGATACGCAGTATTTT.

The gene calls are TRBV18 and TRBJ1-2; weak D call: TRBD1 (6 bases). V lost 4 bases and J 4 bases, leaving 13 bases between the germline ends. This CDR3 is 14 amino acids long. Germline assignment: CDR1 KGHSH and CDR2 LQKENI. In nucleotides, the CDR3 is TGTGCCAGCTCACTACAGGGCGATTCCTATGGCTACACCTTC. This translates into CASSLQGDSYGYTF. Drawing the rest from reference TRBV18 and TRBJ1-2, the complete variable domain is NAGVMQNPRHLVRRRGQEARLRCSPMKGHSHVYWYRQLPEEGLKFMVYLQKENIIDESGMPKERFSAEFPKEGPSILRIQQVVRGDSAAYFCASSLQGDSYGYTFGSGTRLTVV.

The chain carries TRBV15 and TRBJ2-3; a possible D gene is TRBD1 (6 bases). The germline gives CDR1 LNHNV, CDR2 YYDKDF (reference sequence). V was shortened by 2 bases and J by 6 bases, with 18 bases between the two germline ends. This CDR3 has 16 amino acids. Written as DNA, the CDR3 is TGTGCCACCAGCAGACAGGGGCCCTCTCTCTCGGATACGCAGTATTTT. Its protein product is CATSRQGPSLSDTQYF.

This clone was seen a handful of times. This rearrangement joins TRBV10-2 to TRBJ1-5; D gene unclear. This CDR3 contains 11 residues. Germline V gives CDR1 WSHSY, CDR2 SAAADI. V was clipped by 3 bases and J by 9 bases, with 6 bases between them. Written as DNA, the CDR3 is TGCGCCAGCAGTGAATCGGGGCCCCAGCATTTT. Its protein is CASSESGPQHF.